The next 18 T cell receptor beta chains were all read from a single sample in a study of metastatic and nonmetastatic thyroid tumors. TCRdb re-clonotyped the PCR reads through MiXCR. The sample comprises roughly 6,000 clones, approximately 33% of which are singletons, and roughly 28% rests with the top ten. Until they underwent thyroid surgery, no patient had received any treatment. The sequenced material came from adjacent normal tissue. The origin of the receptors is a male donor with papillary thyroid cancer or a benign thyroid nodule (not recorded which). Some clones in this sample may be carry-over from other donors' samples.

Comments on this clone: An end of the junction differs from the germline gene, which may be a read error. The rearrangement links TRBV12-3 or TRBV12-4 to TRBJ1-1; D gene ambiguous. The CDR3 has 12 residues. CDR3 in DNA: TGTGCCAGCAGTCTTGGTCAGCTAGTACTGTTCTTC. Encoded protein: CASSLGQLVLFF.

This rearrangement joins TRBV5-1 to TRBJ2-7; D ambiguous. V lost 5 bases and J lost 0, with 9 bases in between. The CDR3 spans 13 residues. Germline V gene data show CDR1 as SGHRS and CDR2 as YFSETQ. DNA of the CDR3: TGCGCCAGCAGTAGGCACAGCTCCTACGAGCAGTACTTC. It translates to CASSRHSSYEQYF.

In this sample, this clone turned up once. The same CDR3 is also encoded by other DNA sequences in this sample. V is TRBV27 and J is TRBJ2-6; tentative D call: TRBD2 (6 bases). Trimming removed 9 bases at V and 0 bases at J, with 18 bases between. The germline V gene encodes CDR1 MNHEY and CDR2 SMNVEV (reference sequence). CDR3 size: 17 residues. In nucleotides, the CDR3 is TGTGCCAGTTCCCGAGGTACGGGGGTCTCTGGGGCCAACGTCCTGACTTTC. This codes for CASSRGTGVSGANVLTF.

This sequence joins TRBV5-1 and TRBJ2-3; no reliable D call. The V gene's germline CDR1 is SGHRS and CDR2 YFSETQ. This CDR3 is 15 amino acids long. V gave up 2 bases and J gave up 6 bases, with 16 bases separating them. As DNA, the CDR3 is TGCGCCAGCAGCTTAAGGCTCGTTAATCCGGATACGCAGTATTTT. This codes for CASSLRLVNPDTQYF.

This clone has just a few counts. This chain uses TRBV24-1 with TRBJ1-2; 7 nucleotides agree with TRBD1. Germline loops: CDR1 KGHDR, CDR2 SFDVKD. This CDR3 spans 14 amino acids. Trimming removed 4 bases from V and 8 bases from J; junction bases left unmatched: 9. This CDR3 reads CATSDPGTAKGYTF. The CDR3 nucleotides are TGTGCCACCAGTGACCCAGGGACAGCCAAAGGCTACACCTTC.

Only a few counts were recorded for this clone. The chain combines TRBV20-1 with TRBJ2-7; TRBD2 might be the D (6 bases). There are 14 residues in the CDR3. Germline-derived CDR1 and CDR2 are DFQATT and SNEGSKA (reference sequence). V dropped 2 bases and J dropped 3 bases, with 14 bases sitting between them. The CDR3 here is CSARRPRGNYEQYF. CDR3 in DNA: TGCAGTGCTAGACGCCCCCGGGGGAACTACGAGCAGTACTTC.

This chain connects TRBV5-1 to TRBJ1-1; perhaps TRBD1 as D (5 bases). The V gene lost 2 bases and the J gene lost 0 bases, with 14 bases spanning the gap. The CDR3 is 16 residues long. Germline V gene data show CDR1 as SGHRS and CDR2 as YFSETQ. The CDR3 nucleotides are TGCGCCAGCAGCTTAGGACCGGGGGGGATGAACACTGAAGCTTTCTTT. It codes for CASSLGPGGMNTEAFF.

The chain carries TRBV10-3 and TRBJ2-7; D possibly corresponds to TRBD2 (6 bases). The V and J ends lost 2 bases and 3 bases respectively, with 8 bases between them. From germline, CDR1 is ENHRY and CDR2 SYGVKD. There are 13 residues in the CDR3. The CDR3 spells CAISEGSGYEQYF. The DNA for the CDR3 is TGTGCCATCAGTGAGGGTAGCGGCTACGAGCAGTACTTC.

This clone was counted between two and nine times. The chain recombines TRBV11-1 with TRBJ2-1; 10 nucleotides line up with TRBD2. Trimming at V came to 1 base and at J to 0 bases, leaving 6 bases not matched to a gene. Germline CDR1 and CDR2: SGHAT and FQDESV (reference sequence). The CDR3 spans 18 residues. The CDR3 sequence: CASSLGRASGSSYNEQFF. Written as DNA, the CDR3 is TGTGCCAGCAGCTTAGGTCGTGCTAGCGGGAGCTCCTACAATGAGCAGTTCTTC.

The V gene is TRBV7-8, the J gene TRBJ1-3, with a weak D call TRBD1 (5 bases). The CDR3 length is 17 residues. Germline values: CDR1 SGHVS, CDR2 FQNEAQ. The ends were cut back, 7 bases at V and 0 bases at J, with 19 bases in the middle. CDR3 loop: CASTKGPASYSGNTIYF. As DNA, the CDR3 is TGTGCCAGCACAAAGGGGCCAGCCTCTTACTCTGGAAACACCATATATTTT.

In DNA, the CDR3 is TGCGCCAGCAGCCAGGATAGGAGACTGTTCTACGAGCAGTACTTC. Its protein product is CASSQDRRLFYEQYF. J is TRBJ2-7 and V is TRBV4-1; the D is unclear. This CDR3 comprises 15 residues. The germline V gene encodes CDR1 MGHRA and CDR2 YSYEKL. The V gene lost 3 bases and the J gene lost 3 bases, with 15 bases spanning the gap.

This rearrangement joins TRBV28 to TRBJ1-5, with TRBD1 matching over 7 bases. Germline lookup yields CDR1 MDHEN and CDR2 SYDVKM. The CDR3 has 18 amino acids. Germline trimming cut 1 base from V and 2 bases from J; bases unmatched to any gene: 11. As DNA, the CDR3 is TGTGCCAGCAGTTTATTGGGGGTGGAGGGGGCGGGCAATCAGCCCCAGCATTTT. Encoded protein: CASSLLGVEGAGNQPQHF.

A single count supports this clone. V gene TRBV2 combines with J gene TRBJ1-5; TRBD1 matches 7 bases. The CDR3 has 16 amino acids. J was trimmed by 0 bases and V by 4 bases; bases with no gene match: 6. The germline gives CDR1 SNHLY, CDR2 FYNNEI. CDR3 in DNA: TGTGCCAGCAGTGGACAGGGCTATCGTAGCAATCAGCCCCAGCATTTT. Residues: CASSGQGYRSNQPQHF.

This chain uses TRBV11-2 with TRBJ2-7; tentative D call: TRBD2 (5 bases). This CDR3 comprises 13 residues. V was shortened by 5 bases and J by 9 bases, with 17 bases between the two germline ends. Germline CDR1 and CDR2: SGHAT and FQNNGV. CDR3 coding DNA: TGTGCCAGCAGCCGTGTGGGGAGTACGTCGCAGTACTTC. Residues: CASSRVGSTSQYF.

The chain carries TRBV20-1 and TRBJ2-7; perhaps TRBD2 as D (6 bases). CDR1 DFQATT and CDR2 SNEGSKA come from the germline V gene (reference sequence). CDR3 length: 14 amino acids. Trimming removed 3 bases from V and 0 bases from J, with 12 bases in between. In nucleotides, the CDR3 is TGCAGTGCTAGCCTAGCGAGAGGCTCCTACGAGCAGTACTTC. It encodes CSASLARGSYEQYF.

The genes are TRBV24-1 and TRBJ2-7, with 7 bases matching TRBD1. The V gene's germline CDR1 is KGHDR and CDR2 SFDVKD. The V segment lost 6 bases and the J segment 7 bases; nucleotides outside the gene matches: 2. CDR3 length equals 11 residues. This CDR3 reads CATSKTGEQYF. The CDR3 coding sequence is TGTGCCACCAGTAAGACAGGGGAGCAGTACTTC.

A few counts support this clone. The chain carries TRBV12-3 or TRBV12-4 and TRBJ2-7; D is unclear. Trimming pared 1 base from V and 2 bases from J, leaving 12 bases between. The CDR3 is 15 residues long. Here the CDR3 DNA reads TGTGCCAGCAGTTTAGGGATGGGCAGAGCCTACGAGCAGTACTTC. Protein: CASSLGMGRAYEQYF.

The CDR3 loop is CASSGDRDRGYEQYF. The CDR3 bases are TGCGCCAGCAGTGGGGACCGGGACAGGGGTTACGAGCAGTACTTC. The chain employs TRBV5-1 and TRBJ2-7, with TRBD1 matching over 10 bases. The CDR3 is 15 residues long. The V segment lost 5 bases and the J segment 4 bases; nucleotides outside the gene matches: 9. The V gene's germline CDR1 is SGHRS and CDR2 YFSETQ.